Listed below are T cell receptor beta chains from one sample, sequenced in a study of cytomegalovirus exposure and HLA in healthy donors. Profiled with immunoSEQ multiplex PCR; TCRdb holds only in-frame clones, not every one. The data show 50,000 to 70,000 clones, roughly 83% seen once. The specimen sequenced was PBMCs. These TCRs come from a human donor in good health. CDR3s include the opening cysteine and the closing phenylalanine or tryptophan. Fields, in order: clone size, D gene, V gene, J gene, CDR3 DNA, CDR3 protein. D genes are given only for firm matches. A row's size may be missing; if present it is once, few, many or a size class.

size: few; D: -; V: TRBV7-2; J: TRBJ2-7; DNA: TGTGCCAGCAGTTCCCTGGGGCTTTACGAGCAGTACTTC; CDR3: CASSSLGLYEQYF
size: once; D: TRBD1; V: TRBV19; J: TRBJ2-7; DNA: TGTGCCAGTAGTATGGGGACAGGGAGCTACGAGCAGTACTTC; CDR3: CASSMGTGSYEQYF
size: -; D: TRBD2; V: TRBV28; J: TRBJ2-7; DNA: TGTGCCAGCAGTACCAGCGGGAGGGCCTCCTACGAGCAGTACTTC; CDR3: CASSTSGRASYEQYF
size: -; D: -; V: TRBV19; J: TRBJ1-2; DNA: TGTGCCAGTAGTGGAGCGGACCGCGCATTTTATGGCTACACCTTC; CDR3: CASSGADRAFYGYTF
size: -; D: TRBD1; V: TRBV4-3; J: TRBJ1-1; DNA: TGCGCCAGCAGCCAAGCCGGCACAGGGGGCTTCGCTGAAGCTTTCTTT; CDR3: CASSQAGTGGFAEAFF
size: -; D: TRBD1; V: TRBV4-3; J: TRBJ1-4; DNA: TGCGCCAGCAGCCAGGGGACCAGGGGGCTGTTTGAAAAACTGTTTTTT; CDR3: CASSQGTRGLFEKLFF
size: -; D: -; V: TRBV2; J: TRBJ2-1; DNA: TGTGCCAGCAGTGGGAGAGAGCAGTTCTTC; CDR3: CASSGREQFF
size: -; D: -; V: TRBV9; J: TRBJ2-7; DNA: TGTGCCAGCAGCGTAGGTTACAAAACCTACGAGCAGTACTTC; CDR3: CASSVGYKTYEQYF
size: medium-sized; D: TRBD2; V: TRBV4-3; J: TRBJ2-1; DNA: TGCGCCAGCAGCCAAGCTTCAGCGGGAGACTACAATGAGCAGTTCTTC; CDR3: CASSQASAGDYNEQFF
size: -; D: -; V: TRBV7-2; J: TRBJ1-6; DNA: TGTGCCAGCAGCTTGGGGGGGAGGCGTTATAATTCACCCCTCCACTTT; CDR3: CASSLGGRRYNSPLHF
size: once; D: -; V: TRBV4-3; J: TRBJ2-7; DNA: TGCGCCAGCAGCCAGCGTAGCTCCTACGAGCAGTACTTC; CDR3: CASSQRSSYEQYF
size: medium-sized; D: TRBD1; V: TRBV30; J: TRBJ1-6; DNA: TGTGCCTGGACAGGGACAGAGAATTCACCCCTCCACTTT; CDR3: CAWTGTENSPLHF
size: once; D: -; V: TRBV11-3; J: TRBJ2-3; DNA: TGTGCCAGCAGCACAGGCGCCACAGATACGCAGTATTTT; CDR3: CASSTGATDTQYF
size: -; D: -; V: TRBV21-1; J: TRBJ1-5; DNA: TGTGCCAGCAGCAATAGCACAGGGCCCTTTAGAGGGCCCCAGCATTTT; CDR3: CASSNSTGPFRGPQHF
size: -; D: TRBD2; V: TRBV5-1; J: TRBJ2-7; DNA: TGCGCCAGCAGCTTGGCCATTCGGCCTAGCGGGAGGAGGGGGCAGTACTTC; CDR3: CASSLAIRPSGRRGQYF
size: -; D: -; V: TRBV7-2; J: TRBJ2-3; DNA: TGTGCCAGCAGCTTAGGTCTCGGGGGGCACACAGATACGCAGTATTTT; CDR3: CASSLGLGGHTDTQYF
size: few; D: TRBD1; V: TRBV2; J: TRBJ1-1; DNA: TGTGCCAGCAGCCCCCCGGGACAGGCGAACACTGAAGCTTTCTTT; CDR3: CASSPPGQANTEAFF
size: -; D: -; V: TRBV4-1; J: TRBJ2-5; DNA: TGCGCCAGCAGCCAAGGTGGACTATGGGGAGAGACCCAGTACTTC; CDR3: CASSQGGLWGETQYF
size: -; D: -; V: TRBV19; J: TRBJ1-5; DNA: TGTGCCAGTAGTCGCGGATACAATCAGCCCCAGCATTTT; CDR3: CASSRGYNQPQHF
size: -; D: TRBD1; V: TRBV30; J: TRBJ1-3; DNA: TGTGCCTGGGCTAGAACAGGGGTGCGTGGAAACACCATATATTTT; CDR3: CAWARTGVRGNTIYF
size: -; D: TRBD2; V: TRBV6-5; J: TRBJ2-1; DNA: TGTGCCAGCAGTTACTCGGCTAGCGGCTACAATGAGCAGTTCTTC; CDR3: CASSYSASGYNEQFF
size: -; D: TRBD2; V: TRBV4-3; J: TRBJ2-2; DNA: TGCGCCAGCAGCCAAGATGGGGGACTAGCGGAGGAGTCCGGGGAGCTGTTTTTT; CDR3: CASSQDGGLAEESGELFF
size: -; D: TRBD1; V: TRBV5-6; J: TRBJ1-2; DNA: TGTGCCAGTAGACCGGGACAGGTCTATGGCTACACCTTC; CDR3: CASRPGQVYGYTF
size: -; D: -; V: TRBV19; J: TRBJ2-6; DNA: TGTGCCAGTAGCCACAGGGTGCTTAGGGCTGGGGCCAACGTCCTGACTTTC; CDR3: CASSHRVLRAGANVLTF
size: -; D: -; V: TRBV7-9; J: TRBJ1-2; DNA: TGTTCCAGCAGCCCCGCGTGGACAGCCGACTATGGCTACACCTTC; CDR3: CSSSPAWTADYGYTF
size: -; D: TRBD1; V: TRBV7-3; J: TRBJ2-7; DNA: TGTGCCAGCAGCTCTTCAGGGGGGACAGGGACCTACGAGCAGTACTTC; CDR3: CASSSSGGTGTYEQYF
size: -; D: TRBD2; V: TRBV11-2; J: TRBJ2-1; DNA: TGTGCCAGCAGCCCACTAGCGTCCAACGCGCAGTTCTTC; CDR3: CASSPLASNAQFF
size: once; D: TRBD1; V: TRBV7-9; J: TRBJ2-5; DNA: TGTGCCAGTCAAAACAGGGGCTCGGAGACCCAGTACTTC; CDR3: CASQNRGSETQYF
size: -; D: TRBD1; V: TRBV2; J: TRBJ1-1; DNA: TGTGCCAGCAGTGAAGCAGGGGGCAGTGAAGCTTTCTTT; CDR3: CASSEAGGSEAFF
size: few; D: TRBD2; V: TRBV4-3; J: TRBJ2-7; DNA: TGCGCCAGCAGCCAAGAAAGCTGGGGAGGGTCCTACGAGCAGTACTTC; CDR3: CASSQESWGGSYEQYF
size: -; D: -; V: TRBV7-2; J: TRBJ2-3; DNA: TGTGCCAGCAGTCCCACCCCTGGCGGGCGAGGCACAGATACGCAGTATTTT; CDR3: CASSPTPGGRGTDTQYF
size: -; D: -; V: TRBV6-1; J: TRBJ2-5; DNA: TGTGCCAGCAGTGTGGCGGAACAAAAGACCCAGTACTTC; CDR3: CASSVAEQKTQYF
size: -; D: -; V: TRBV6-6; J: TRBJ1-1; DNA: TGTGCCAGCAGCCTACAGGACACTGAAGCTTTCTTT; CDR3: CASSLQDTEAFF
size: -; D: TRBD1; V: TRBV7-9; J: TRBJ2-1; DNA: TGTGCCAGCAGCTTCCGTACAGGGGATTCCTACAATGAGCAGTTCTTC; CDR3: CASSFRTGDSYNEQFF
size: -; D: -; V: TRBV6-7; J: TRBJ1-2; DNA: TGTGCCAGCAGTACTACAGGAATTAACTATGGCTACACCTTC; CDR3: CASSTTGINYGYTF
size: once; D: -; V: TRBV9; J: TRBJ2-2; DNA: TGTGCCAGCAGCGTAGCGGGACACCCTTCGAACACCGGGGAGCTGTTTTTT; CDR3: CASSVAGHPSNTGELFF
size: once; D: TRBD2; V: TRBV2; J: TRBJ2-2; DNA: TGTGCCAGCAAGGCTAGCGGGGGGCCGGGTACCGGGGAGCTGTTTTTT; CDR3: CASKASGGPGTGELFF
size: once; D: TRBD1; V: TRBV18; J: TRBJ1-5; DNA: TGTGCCAGCTCACCACAGGAGGGGGCGAGCAATCAGCCCCAGCATTTT; CDR3: CASSPQEGASNQPQHF
size: -; D: -; V: TRBV18; J: TRBJ1-1; DNA: TGTGCCAGCTCACCACGACAGGAGAACACTGAAGCTTTCTTT; CDR3: CASSPRQENTEAFF
size: -; D: -; V: TRBV5-1; J: TRBJ1-4; DNA: TGCGCCAGCAGCTTGTTCGGGGTGACTAATGAAAAACTGTTTTTT; CDR3: CASSLFGVTNEKLFF
size: few; D: TRBD1; V: TRBV27; J: TRBJ2-7; DNA: TGTGCCAGCAGCCTAGACAGGGGGGTCTACGAGCAGTACTTC; CDR3: CASSLDRGVYEQYF
size: -; D: TRBD1; V: TRBV18; J: TRBJ1-2; DNA: TGTGCCAGCTCACCACTCGTAAACAGGGGAAGGTATGGCTACACCTTC; CDR3: CASSPLVNRGRYGYTF
size: few; D: TRBD1; V: TRBV19; J: TRBJ2-2; DNA: TGTGCCAGTAGTATGTTGACAGGGACCACCGGGGAGCTGTTTTTT; CDR3: CASSMLTGTTGELFF
size: -; D: TRBD1; V: TRBV10-3; J: TRBJ2-7; DNA: TGTGCCATCAGTGAGGTGGGGACAGGGGGTACTGCGCCCCTATACGAGCAGTACTTC; CDR3: CAISEVGTGGTAPLYEQYF
size: -; D: -; V: TRBV7-7; J: TRBJ1-1; DNA: TGTGCTAGCAGCGCACAACCGAACACTGAAGCTTTCTTT; CDR3: CASSAQPNTEAFF
size: -; D: -; V: TRBV11-2; J: TRBJ2-3; DNA: TGTGCCAGCAGCCTTACAGGGTTCCTCGTAGATACGCAGTATTTT; CDR3: CASSLTGFLVDTQYF
size: -; D: -; V: TRBV6-5; J: TRBJ1-5; DNA: TGTGCCAGCAGCCACCGACGGGGGGTTGATCAGCCCCAGCATTTT; CDR3: CASSHRRGVDQPQHF
size: -; D: TRBD1; V: TRBV2; J: TRBJ1-4; DNA: TGTGCCAGCAGCCAACAGGGGGCAGGTGAAAAACTGTTTTTT; CDR3: CASSQQGAGEKLFF
size: -; D: -; V: TRBV15; J: TRBJ2-1; DNA: TGTGCCACCAGCAGATCATCCGGGGGTGAGCAGTTCTTC; CDR3: CATSRSSGGEQFF
size: -; D: -; V: TRBV11-1; J: TRBJ1-1; DNA: TGTGCCAGCAGCCTAAGATTGAACACTGAAGCTTTCTTT; CDR3: CASSLRLNTEAFF
size: -; D: TRBD1; V: TRBV19; J: TRBJ2-2; DNA: TGTGCCAGTAGTGTCGGGACAGGGCAGTACACCGGGGAGCTGTTTTTT; CDR3: CASSVGTGQYTGELFF
size: -; D: -; V: TRBV4-2; J: TRBJ1-4; DNA: TGTGCCAGCAGCCCCGGCGGGGGGGGGCGTAGTGAAAAACTGTTTTTT; CDR3: CASSPGGGGRSEKLFF
size: -; D: TRBD1; V: TRBV19; J: TRBJ2-5; DNA: TGTGCCAGTACTGTAACAGGGGGCTACGGGGAGACCCAGTACTTC; CDR3: CASTVTGGYGETQYF
size: once; D: -; V: TRBV6-6; J: TRBJ2-2; DNA: TGTGCCAGCAGTGGCCGGGACTGGGGCACCGGGGAGCTGTTTTTT; CDR3: CASSGRDWGTGELFF
size: -; D: -; V: TRBV7-3; J: TRBJ2-7; DNA: TGTGCCAGCAGCTTATCAGGGTCCTACGAGCAGTACTTC; CDR3: CASSLSGSYEQYF
size: -; D: -; V: TRBV5-1; J: TRBJ2-3; DNA: TGCGCCAGCAGCAGCACAGGGCGGTCAGATACGCAGTATTTT; CDR3: CASSSTGRSDTQYF
size: -; D: TRBD2; V: TRBV5-1; J: TRBJ2-1; DNA: TGCGCCAGCAGCTTCACTATAGCGGGTTCTAATGAGCAGTTCTTC; CDR3: CASSFTIAGSNEQFF
size: -; D: -; V: TRBV11-2; J: TRBJ2-2; DNA: TGTGCCAGCAGCTTCTCCCCGTTTGGGCGAACCGGGGGCGGGGAGCTGTTTTTT; CDR3: CASSFSPFGRTGGGELFF
size: once; D: -; V: TRBV30; J: TRBJ1-2; DNA: TGTGCCTGGAGTGAGCGTTTTTATGGCTACACCTTC; CDR3: CAWSERFYGYTF